The T cell receptor (beta chain) described here comes from a study of PD-1 blockade in classical Hodgkin lymphoma (dated by TCRdb to between 2020 and 2021). Broadly, across the study: Nivolumab dosing was 3 mg/kg intravenously every 2 weeks, continuing until either disease progression or unacceptable toxicity. A peripheral blood immune signature of response to PD-1 blockade in classical Hodgkin lymphoma was defined using TCR beta sequencing and CyTOF. Results and caveats for the whole study, not just this receptor: Trial patients with a complete response had baseline diversity similar to that of newly diagnosed patients, while partial responders and progressors had significantly lower diversity. The study covered only a single clinical trial cohort, and the causes of the repertoire differences, possibly disease activity or prior therapy, were still not defined. Baseline TCR diversity was reported to be lower in newly diagnosed patients than in healthy donors, and even lower in relapsed/refractory patients. Patients starting nivolumab less than 1 year after ASCT had lower diversity and were excluded from later analyses to avoid confounding by immune reconstitution. CD4+ but not CD8+ TCR diversity rose significantly by C4D1 (p=0.0027 vs p=0.16), most apparent in complete responders (p=0.02).

About this clone itself: What this receptor recognizes is not known. No qualities accompany the bases; no much larger clone lies one base away. The sample carries other DNA sequences with the same CDR3.

Read against the paper, the sample's time point label means: cycle 4 day 1 (C4D1), after 6 weeks of nivolumab. Every trial patient had relapsed following autologous stem cell transplantation, and prior brentuximab vedotin exposure was what differed among cohorts A, B and C. Magnetic negative selection with a Miltenyi CD4+ T cell isolation kit was used to purify CD4+ T cells from thawed PBMCs. The trial cohort comprised some 60 patients with relapsed/refractory classical Hodgkin lymphoma whose best overall responses were complete response, partial response or progressive disease. Trial patients were treated with single-agent nivolumab in the multi-cohort phase II CheckMate 205 trial. An independent review committee assessed best overall response by applying the 2007 International Working Group response criteria. PBMCs from the trial were collected at three points: immediately before nivolumab initiation (C1D1), and during therapy at cycle 2 day 1 and cycle 4 day 1. Peripheral blood was collected in 8 mL Vacutainer Cell Preparation Tubes, from which PBMCs were isolated by centrifugation and then cryopreserved. Purified CD4+ and CD8+ fractions were prepared only for cases where an additional PBMC sample was available. Magnetically labelled cells were removed on LS columns in a quadroMACS separator, and the flow-through was collected as the purified fraction.

Genomic DNA was extracted with the Qiagen DNeasy kit from unsorted PBMCs and from negatively selected CD4+ and CD8+ fractions. TCR beta CDR3 regions were amplified by immunoSEQ multiplex PCR using primers annealing to V and J segments. Amplification bias was minimized using a synthetic immune receptor repertoire, and residual bias was removed computationally after sequencing. The published analysis was carried out like this. Custom Python scripts were used to quantify repertoire diversity as the Shannon entropy index. Unsorted, CD4+ and CD8+ repertoires were analyzed separately, except in combined analyses where CD4+ and CD8+ sequences were merged in silico. A clone counted as expanded when the clone's frequency after treatment rose at least 2-fold relative to C1D1, and clones undetected at baseline were given a pseudocount of 0.5. Clones with 0 or 1 copy at C1D1 were defined as singleton clones, while clones with 2 or more copies were defined as non-singleton clones. By matching protein sequences in sorted samples from the same patient, clones expanded in unsorted samples were annotated as CD4+, CD8+ or unknown. Wilcoxon tests were applied to paired samples to test diversity changes from C1D1 to C4D1. In TCRdb, the immuneACCESS table is reduced to in-frame sequences with V and J assigned. These tables do not hold every clone; where another copy was compared, an unresolved V gene accounts for under half, and the others remain unexplained. The V and J calls and the clone size are those of that table, but D and trimming were determined from the DNA. Counted in this sample were 15,000 to 20,000 clones; 83% of them appeared once. Of the sample, under 3% is held by the ten largest clones.

Trimming at the junction amounts to 9 bases on V and 1 base on J, and the germline ends lie 10 bases apart. The germline V gene gives CDR1 as MNHEY and CDR2 as SVGAGI. Including cysteine and phenylalanine, the CDR3 has 13 amino acids. Of all the DNA, just the CDR3 is kept, 39 bases in frame from base 1. The sequence derives from a human donor with classical Hodgkin lymphoma. Sequenced material: CD4+ T cells from blood, taken before the fourth cycle of nivolumab. The sequence links TRBV6-5 to TRBJ1-3; the D gene cannot be named for sure. The DNA sequence is as follows: TGTGCCAGTACAGATTCTTCTGGAAACACCATATATTTT. This translates into CASTDSSGNTIYF.